This T cell receptor beta chain was found in a study of T cells in Graves' hyperthyroidism and ophthalmopathy. Study conclusions and caveats: Ophthalmopathy and stable hyperthyroidism were told apart by a 13 V-J model.

Ophthalmopathy cases scored 3 or more on the Clinical Activity Score and 4 or more on NOSPECS grade, with duration below 3 months. This clonotype occurred a few times. Its target is unknown. J was trimmed by 7 bases and V by 6 bases; bases with no gene match: 11. CDR1 and CDR2 from the germline V gene are SNHLY and FYNNEI. The CDR3 spans 16 residues. TCR beta CDR3 regions were amplified from RNA transcripts. Using the HTBI primer set, a first-round RT-PCR was run on the TCR CDR3. TCRdb itself ran the multiplex PCR reads through MiXCR, one entry per CDR3 protein. The sample records around 600,000 distinct CDR3 sequences, around 15% being singletons.

The TCR comes from a woman aged 40 to 49 with Graves' ophthalmopathy. The chain joins TRBV2 to TRBJ2-1, with 11 positions matching TRBD2. Sequencing was carried out using blood. CDR3: CASSGPLAGGNNEQFF. As DNA, the CDR3 is TGTGCCAGCAGCGGACCTCTAGCGGGAGGAAATAATGAGCAGTTCTTC.